Listed below are T cell receptor beta chains from one sample, sequenced in a study of a mutant IDH1 vaccine in newly diagnosed glioma. The data were produced by immunoSEQ multiplex PCR, yet TCRdb's version contains in-frame clones alone and is incomplete. The repertoire includes fewer than 75,000 clones, less than 85% of them detected once, and around 8.2% sits in the top ten. No antigens are known for them. The sample here was PBMCs, taken from a glioma patient whose treatment included an IDH1 peptide vaccine. The origin of the receptors is a woman aged 45-65 years with glioma. Both conserved end residues are part of each CDR3. The D gene is left open where the match is weak. Part of the rows lack a size; the others show once, few, many or a class for expanded clones.

size,V,D,J,CDR3,DNA
NA,TRBV2,NA,TRBJ1-3,CASTTTVTSGNTIYF,TGTGCCAGCACTACGACCGTAACCTCTGGAAACACCATATATTTT
NA,TRBV19,TRBD1,TRBJ1-3,CASSISAGGFGNTIYF,TGTGCCAGTAGTATTTCGGCAGGGGGCTTTGGAAACACCATATATTTT
NA,TRBV19,NA,TRBJ1-2,CASSIERSYGYTF,TGTGCCAGTAGTATCGAAAGATCCTATGGCTACACCTTC
NA,TRBV29-1,NA,TRBJ2-2,CSVVQGGFSGELFF,TGCAGCGTTGTACAGGGGGGGTTCTCCGGGGAGCTGTTTTTT
NA,TRBV6-1,NA,TRBJ2-2,CASSGQDTGELFF,TGTGCCAGCAGTGGACAGGACACCGGGGAGCTGTTTTTT
NA,TRBV27,TRBD2,TRBJ2-1,CASSFSGGEQFF,TGTGCCAGCAGTTTTTCCGGGGGGGAGCAGTTCTTC
NA,TRBV5-8,NA,TRBJ1-5,CASSLRGSNQPQHF,TGTGCCAGCAGCTTGCGGGGAAGCAATCAGCCCCAGCATTTT
NA,TRBV27,TRBD2,TRBJ2-3,CASSSRGTTSTDTQYF,TGTGCCAGCAGTTCCCGGGGGACTACTAGCACAGATACGCAGTATTTT
few,TRBV27,NA,TRBJ1-4,CASSLSAYEKLFF,TGTGCCAGCAGTTTATCTGCTTATGAAAAACTGTTTTTT
NA,TRBV7-2,TRBD1,TRBJ1-2,CASSESGTAFNYGYTF,TGTGCCAGCAGCGAATCCGGGACAGCATTTAACTATGGCTACACCTTC
NA,TRBV6-4,NA,TRBJ2-2,CASSGTPGNGELFF,TGTGCCAGCAGCGGGACACCTGGGAACGGGGAGCTGTTTTTT
NA,TRBV6-1,TRBD1,TRBJ1-4,CASSDQQGVGEKLFF,TGTGCCAGCAGTGACCAACAGGGGGTGGGTGAAAAACTGTTTTTT
NA,TRBV4-1,NA,TRBJ1-1,CASSQDRDTEAFF,TGCGCCAGCAGCCAAGATCGGGACACTGAAGCTTTCTTT
NA,TRBV2,TRBD1,TRBJ1-6,CASSLTGSSYNSPLHF,TGTGCCAGCAGTCTGACAGGGAGCTCCTATAATTCACCCCTCCACTTT
NA,TRBV6-5,TRBD1,TRBJ1-6,CASSYGGGDNSPLHF,TGTGCCAGCAGTTACGGAGGGGGCGATAATTCACCCCTCCACTTT
NA,TRBV6-5,NA,TRBJ2-7,CASSPSSYEQYF,TGTGCCAGCAGTCCTTCTAGCTACGAGCAGTACTTC
NA,TRBV19,NA,TRBJ1-2,CASSIGTQREGYTF,TGTGCCAGTAGTATCGGGACCCAAAGAGAAGGCTACACCTTC
NA,TRBV25-1,NA,TRBJ1-2,CASSELFGGYTF,TGTGCCAGCAGTGAGCTTTTTGGGGGCTACACCTTC
NA,TRBV27,NA,TRBJ2-2,CASSASGARTGELFF,TGTGCCAGCAGCGCCTCGGGGGCGCGGACCGGGGAGCTGTTTTTT
NA,TRBV30,NA,TRBJ1-6,CAWSQKVQNSPLHF,TGTGCCTGGAGTCAAAAGGTACAAAATTCACCCCTCCACTTT
NA,TRBV28,NA,TRBJ2-7,CASSTSQFPYEQYF,TGTGCCAGCAGTACGTCTCAATTTCCCTACGAGCAGTACTTC
NA,TRBV18,NA,TRBJ2-3,CASSEGTDTQYF,TGTGCCAGCTCAGAAGGCACAGATACGCAGTATTTT
NA,TRBV7-2,NA,TRBJ1-1,CASSFQGDTEAFF,TGTGCCAGCAGCTTCCAGGGAGACACTGAAGCTTTCTTT
NA,TRBV14,NA,TRBJ1-6,CASSPSGRGFNSPLHF,TGTGCCAGCAGCCCTTCTGGGAGGGGTTTTAATTCACCCCTCCACTTT
NA,TRBV5-1,TRBD1,TRBJ1-2,CASSSGGEGDRGGYGYTF,TGCGCCAGCAGTTCCGGGGGCGAAGGTGACAGGGGTGGTTATGGCTACACCTTC
NA,TRBV27,NA,TRBJ2-5,CASSSETTGETQYF,TGTGCCAGCAGTTCTGAGACCACTGGAGAGACCCAGTACTTC
NA,TRBV2,NA,TRBJ2-1,CASIRDPPNEQFF,TGTGCCAGCATCCGAGACCCCCCCAATGAGCAGTTCTTC
NA,TRBV18,TRBD1,TRBJ1-3,CASSRSQGGFSGNTIYF,TGTGCCAGCTCACGAAGCCAGGGGGGATTCTCTGGAAACACCATATATTTT
NA,TRBV7-2,TRBD2,TRBJ2-7,CASSLGLAGGQDEQYF,TGTGCCAGCAGCCTTGGACTAGCGGGGGGGCAGGACGAGCAGTACTTC
NA,TRBV27,NA,TRBJ2-2,CASSFRTGASYTGELFF,TGTGCCAGCAGTTTCCGCACCGGGGCGTCGTACACCGGGGAGCTGTTTTTT
NA,TRBV2,TRBD1,TRBJ1-4,CASSRQGAFEKLFF,TGTGCCAGCAGCCGACAGGGGGCTTTTGAAAAACTGTTTTTT
NA,TRBV30,TRBD1,TRBJ1-2,CAFGTGEEDGYTF,TGTGCCTTTGGGACAGGGGAAGAGGATGGCTACACCTTC
NA,TRBV5-1,NA,TRBJ2-7,CASNKGPHAGEQYF,TGCGCCAGCAATAAGGGTCCCCACGCGGGGGAGCAGTACTTC
NA,TRBV11-2,TRBD1,TRBJ2-7,CASSSQGASYEQYF,TGTGCCAGCAGCTCACAGGGGGCATCCTACGAGCAGTACTTC
NA,TRBV6-1,TRBD1,TRBJ2-6,CASSGGGRQGVSGANVLTF,TGTGCCAGCAGTGGAGGGGGGAGACAGGGGGTTTCTGGGGCCAACGTCCTGACTTTC
NA,TRBV7-2,TRBD2,TRBJ2-1,CASSLAGVSYHEQFF,TGTGCCAGCAGCCTAGCGGGGGTATCATATCATGAGCAGTTCTTC
NA,TRBV29-1,TRBD1,TRBJ1-1,CSVEARQGPEAFF,TGCAGCGTTGAAGCCCGACAGGGTCCTGAAGCTTTCTTT
NA,TRBV5-4,NA,TRBJ2-2,CASSLALGELFF,TGTGCCAGCAGCTTGGCTCTCGGGGAGCTGTTTTTT
NA,TRBV5-1,NA,TRBJ2-4,CASSLPGGHIQYF,TGCGCCAGCAGCTTACCAGGGGGGCACATTCAGTACTTC